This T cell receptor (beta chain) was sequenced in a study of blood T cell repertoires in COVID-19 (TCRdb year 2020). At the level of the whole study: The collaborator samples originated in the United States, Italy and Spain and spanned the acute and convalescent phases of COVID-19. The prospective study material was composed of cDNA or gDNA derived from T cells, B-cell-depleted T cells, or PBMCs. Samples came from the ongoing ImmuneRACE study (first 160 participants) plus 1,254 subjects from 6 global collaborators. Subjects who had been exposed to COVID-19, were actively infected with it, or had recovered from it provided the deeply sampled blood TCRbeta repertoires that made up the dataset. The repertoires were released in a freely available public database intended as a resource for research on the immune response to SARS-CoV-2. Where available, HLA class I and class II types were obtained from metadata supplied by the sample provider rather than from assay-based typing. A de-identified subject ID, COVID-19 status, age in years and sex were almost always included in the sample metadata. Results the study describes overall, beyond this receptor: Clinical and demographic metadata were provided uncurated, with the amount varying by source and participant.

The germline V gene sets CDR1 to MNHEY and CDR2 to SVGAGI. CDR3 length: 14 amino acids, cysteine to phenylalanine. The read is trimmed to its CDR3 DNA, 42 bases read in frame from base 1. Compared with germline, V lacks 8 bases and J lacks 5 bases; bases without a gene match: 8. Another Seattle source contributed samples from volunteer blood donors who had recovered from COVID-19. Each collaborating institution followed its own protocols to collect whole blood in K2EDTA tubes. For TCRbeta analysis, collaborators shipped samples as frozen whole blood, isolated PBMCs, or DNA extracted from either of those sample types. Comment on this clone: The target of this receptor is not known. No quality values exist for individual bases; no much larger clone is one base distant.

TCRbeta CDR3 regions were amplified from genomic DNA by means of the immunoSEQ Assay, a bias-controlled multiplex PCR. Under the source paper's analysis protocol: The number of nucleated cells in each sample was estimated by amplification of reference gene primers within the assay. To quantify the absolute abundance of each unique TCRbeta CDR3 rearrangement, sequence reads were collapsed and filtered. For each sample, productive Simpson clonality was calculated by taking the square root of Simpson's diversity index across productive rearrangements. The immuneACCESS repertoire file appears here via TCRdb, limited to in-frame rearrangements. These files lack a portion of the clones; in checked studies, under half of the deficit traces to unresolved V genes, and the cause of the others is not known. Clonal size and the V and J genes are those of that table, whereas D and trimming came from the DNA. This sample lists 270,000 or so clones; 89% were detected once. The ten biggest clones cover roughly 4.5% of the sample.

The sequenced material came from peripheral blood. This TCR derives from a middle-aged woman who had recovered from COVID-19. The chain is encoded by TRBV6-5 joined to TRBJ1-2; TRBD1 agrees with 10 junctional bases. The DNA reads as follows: TGTGCCAGCTGGGACAGGGGTTCTTTATATGGCTACACCTTC. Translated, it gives CASWDRGSLYGYTF.